The 16 T cell receptor beta chains below all came from one sample that was sequenced in a study of human T cells and chemical hapten exposure. The sample's time point: patch test 2, 6 weeks after DPC sensitization. The treatment is: therapeutic diphenylcyclopropenone sensitization with weekly scalp DPC. From the RACE reads, TCRdb called clonotypes with MiXCR, one entry per CDR3 protein. In the table there are 140,000 or so distinct CDR3 sequences, approximately 10% of which are singletons. The sample was whole blood, taken in connection with sensitization to the hapten diphenylcyclopropenone (DPC). All receptors come from a woman aged 50 to 60 with alopecia areata. Some clones in this sample may be carry-over from other donors' samples.

This clonotype was seen only a few times. The rearrangement links TRBV5-1 to TRBJ2-1; TRBD1 matches 9 bases. The V gene's germline CDR1 is SGHRS and CDR2 YFSETQ. The CDR3 has 16 residues. The V gene end was trimmed by 2 bases and the J gene end by 0 bases; junction bases not matched to a gene: 3. DNA of the CDR3: TGCGCCAGCAGCTTAGGGGACAGGGCCTCCTACAATGAGCAGTTCTTC. It encodes CASSLGDRASYNEQFF.

The V and J genes are TRBV19 and TRBJ1-1, with D tentatively TRBD1 (6 bases). V dropped 6 bases and J dropped 4 bases, with 12 bases sitting between them. The CDR3 is 13 residues long. Germline CDR1 is LNHDA and CDR2 is SQIVND (reference sequence). The chain's CDR3 is CASRWEGGTEAFF. In DNA, the CDR3 is TGTGCCAGTAGGTGGGAGGGGGGCACTGAAGCTTTCTTT.

The rearrangement joins TRBV18 to TRBJ2-7, with 10 bases identical to TRBD1. J was trimmed by 5 bases and V by 6 bases; bases with no gene match: 4. The CDR3 loop spans 13 amino acids. Germline CDR1 reads KGHSH; CDR2 reads LQKENI. CDR3 sequence: CASSPGTGDEQYF. The CDR3 DNA reads TGTGCCAGCTCCCCCGGGACAGGGGACGAGCAGTACTTC.

This clonotype was observed at least ten times. V and J are TRBV3-1 and TRBJ2-3; 9 nucleotides match TRBD2. This CDR3 has 15 amino acids. Per the germline V gene, CDR1 is LGHDT and CDR2 is YNNKEL (reference sequence). The J segment lost 4 bases and the V segment lost 1 base, leaving 3 bases of the junction unmatched. CDR3 sequence: CASSQVSGSADTQYF. The DNA of the CDR3 is TGTGCCAGCAGCCAAGTTAGCGGGAGTGCAGATACGCAGTATTTT.

There are a few counts of this clonotype. The genes are TRBV24-1 and TRBJ1-1; 11 nucleotides match TRBD1. The CDR3 is 14 amino acids. The V gene end was trimmed by 7 bases and the J gene end by 1 base; junction bases not matched to a gene: 1. Germline V gene sequence: CDR1 KGHDR, CDR2 SFDVKD. CDR3 residues: CATRGQGANTEAFF. CDR3 DNA sequence: TGTGCCACCAGAGGACAGGGGGCGAACACTGAAGCTTTCTTT.

This clonotype showed up just a few times. The V gene is TRBV20-1, the J gene TRBJ2-1, with 11 bases aligning to TRBD2. CDR3 length equals 16 residues. Germline V gene lookup returns CDR1 DFQATT and CDR2 SNEGSKA (reference sequence). V was clipped by 5 bases and J by 5 bases; unmatched bases: 11. CDR3 DNA sequence: TGCAGTGCTTATATTCCTAGCGGGAGGCCCAACAATGAGCAGTTCTTC. This codes for CSAYIPSGRPNNEQFF.

This chain uses TRBV7-9 with TRBJ2-1, with D tentatively TRBD1 (5 bases). Germline values: CDR1 SEHNR, CDR2 FQNEAQ (reference sequence). This CDR3 is 13 amino acids long. V gave up 5 bases and J gave up 4 bases, with 9 bases separating them. The CDR3 nucleotides read TGTGCCAGCAGCCCGCAGGGATACAATGAGCAGTTCTTC. It translates to CASSPQGYNEQFF.

The J gene is TRBJ2-7, the V gene TRBV6-2 or TRBV6-3; the D gene is possibly TRBD1 (6 bases). The germline gives CDR1 MNHEY, CDR2 SVGEGT. CDR3 length: 16 residues. Trimming shortened V by 6 bases and J by 3 bases, and 21 bases separated the two germline ends. Here the CDR3 DNA reads TGTGCCAGCAGAAGCCTACCCGGGACAACAAGCTACGAGCAGTACTTC. This translates into CASRSLPGTTSYEQYF.

The V gene is TRBV5-1, the J gene TRBJ2-1; 11 nucleotides align to TRBD2. The germline gives CDR1 SGHRS, CDR2 YFSETQ. This CDR3 has 15 residues. With 0 bases clipped from V and 7 bases from J, the junction kept 3 bases outside the gene matches. The CDR3 region is CASSLELAGGNEQFF. In nucleotides, the CDR3 is TGCGCCAGCAGCTTGGAGCTAGCGGGAGGTAATGAGCAGTTCTTC.

This clonotype has just a few counts. CDR3 loop: CASSSPTGTSYEQYF. The CDR3 bases are TGTGCCAGCAGCTCACCGACAGGGACTAGCTACGAGCAGTACTTC. This chain joins TRBV7-2 and TRBJ2-7; D possibly corresponds to TRBD2 (8 bases). The CDR3 length is 15 residues. Per the germline V gene, CDR1 is SGHTA and CDR2 is FQGNSA. V lost 4 bases and J 3 bases, leaving 16 bases between the germline ends.

This clonotype has at least ten counts. The chain employs TRBV5-1 and TRBJ2-2; unclear D gene. The CDR3 is 15 residues long. Germline V gene data show CDR1 as SGHRS and CDR2 as YFSETQ. Trimming stripped 1 base from V and 1 base from J, with 8 bases between. CDR3 in DNA: TGCGCCAGCAGCTTGTCGGCAGGGAACACCGGGGAGCTGTTTTTT. The encoded protein is CASSLSAGNTGELFF.

This clonotype was counted at least ten times. This sequence joins TRBV11-2 and TRBJ2-1, with 9 positions matching TRBD2. Per germline, CDR1 SGHAT and CDR2 FQNNGV. The CDR3 covers 17 residues. J gave up 4 bases and V 0 bases, and 7 bases lay outside the gene matches. CDR3 residues: CASSLDFGLAGYNEQFF. The CDR3 nucleotides read TGTGCCAGCAGCTTAGATTTTGGGCTAGCGGGATACAATGAGCAGTTCTTC.

This sequence joins TRBV7-2 and TRBJ2-3; D call uncertain. CDR1 SGHTA and CDR2 FQGNSA come from the germline V gene. Between the trimmed V and J ends, which lost 1 base and 2 bases, there was a span of 10 bases. This CDR3 region has 15 residues. The CDR3 DNA sequence: TGTGCCAGCAGCTTAGTAGGCAGAGCCACAGATACGCAGTATTTT. Protein sequence: CASSLVGRATDTQYF.

The chain has TRBV6-6 and TRBJ1-5; a weak D match, TRBD1 (5 bases). Germline V gene data show CDR1 as MNHNY and CDR2 as SVGAGI (reference sequence). CDR3 size: 16 residues. V gave up 4 bases and J gave up 1 base, with 14 bases separating them. CDR3 residues: CASSSGRVASNQPQHF. DNA of the CDR3: TGTGCCAGCAGTTCGGGCAGGGTAGCAAGCAATCAGCCCCAGCATTTT.

This chain connects TRBV20-1 to TRBJ2-7; either TRBD1 or TRBD2 may fit D (5 bases each). The V end was cut by 6 bases, the J end by 1 base, with 19 bases between. Germline CDR1 and CDR2: DFQATT and SNEGSKA (reference sequence). The CDR3 covers 15 residues. Here the CDR3 reads CSADLVRGLSYEQYF. The CDR3 coding sequence is TGCAGTGCAGATCTTGTGAGGGGCCTTTCCTACGAGCAGTACTTC.

This clonotype was recorded a few times. The genes are TRBV20-1 and TRBJ1-1; D unclear. This CDR3 region has 13 residues. Germline assignment: CDR1 DFQATT and CDR2 SNEGSKA (reference sequence). Between the trimmed V and J ends, which lost 5 bases and 0 bases, there was a span of 10 bases. DNA for the CDR3: TGCAGTGCTTACACACTCATGAACACTGAAGCTTTCTTT. Its protein product is CSAYTLMNTEAFF.